This T cell receptor (beta chain) was identified in a study of regulatory T cells in long-lasting Graves disease. Study overall: Persistence in Graves' disease denoted antithyroid drug use beyond 5 years alongside positive TSH receptor antibodies.

Regarding time point: persistent/refractory GD, antithyroid drugs over 5 years with positive TRAb. Construction of the TCR library relied on RNA isolated from PBMCs. Xi'an, China, was home to the endocrinology department that provided patients. Regarding the study as a whole: Having few samples may have compromised the accuracy. Persistent disease preferred TRBV28, TRBJ1-2 and TRBJ2-5; new disease, TRBV20-1 and TRBJ2-1.

Per germline, CDR1 MNHEY and CDR2 SVGEGT. The CDR3 extends over 16 amino acids. V lost 2 bases, J lost 0 bases, and 7 bases stayed unmatched. A remark on this clonotype: Its antigen is as yet unknown.

Researchers made TCR beta libraries by using iRepertoire HTBI primers and running Arm-PCR on CDR3 regions. TCRdb re-analysed the multiplex PCR reads in MiXCR, keeping a single row per CDR3 protein. The sample gives about 430,000 distinct CDR3 sequences, roughly 23% of which show up once; roughly an eighth is in the top ten. The sequenced sample was peripheral blood mononuclear cells (PBMCs), obtained when the disease was refractory, from a patient treated with antithyroid drugs. J is TRBJ2-7 and V is TRBV6-2 or TRBV6-3; TRBD2 matches 7 bases. The sequence came from a female donor with Graves disease. In DNA, the CDR3 is TGTGCCAGCAGTTACCCCGGGGGGTATAGCTCCTACGAGCAGTACTTC. Amino acids: CASSYPGGYSSYEQYF.